Each of the 17 T cell receptor beta chains below was sequenced from the same sample in a study of blood T cell repertoires in COVID-19. Libraries were prepared by immunoSEQ multiplex PCR; TCRdb keeps only in-frame clonotypes and omits some of them. Of some 50,000 clones listed, approximately 84% are singletons. What was sequenced was peripheral blood. Every receptor here comes from a man over 45 with active COVID-19.

The rearrangement joins TRBV28 to TRBJ2-3; 9 bases are shared with TRBD2. CDR1 and CDR2 from the germline V gene are MDHEN and SYDVKM. The CDR3 runs 15 residues. V lost 2 bases and J lost 4; bases outside the gene matches: 4. The CDR3: CASSLVASGADTQYF. The CDR3 DNA sequence: TGTGCCAGCAGTTTAGTAGCTAGCGGGGCAGATACGCAGTATTTT.

This chain uses TRBV3-1 (or the pseudogene TRBV3-2) with TRBJ2-7, with a weak D call TRBD2 (6 bases). Germline-derived CDR1 and CDR2 are LGHDT and YNNKEL (reference sequence). This CDR3 has 17 amino acids. Trimming took off 3 bases at V and 0 bases at J, with 18 bases between the two ends. The CDR3 loop reads CASSQGRGGSISYEQYF. The CDR3 DNA follows: TGTGCCAGCAGCCAGGGCCGGGGAGGAAGCATCTCCTACGAGCAGTACTTC.

The CDR3 DNA reads TGTGCCAGCAGCTTTGGCCCCTCTTTCACAGATACGCAGTATTTT. Amino acid sequence: CASSFGPSFTDTQYF. The rearrangement joins TRBV7-2 to TRBJ2-3; no clear D. CDR3 length: 15 amino acids. V dropped 3 bases and J dropped 2 bases, with 12 bases sitting between them. Germline CDR1 SGHTA, CDR2 FQGNSA.

The chain recombines TRBV18 with TRBJ2-7, with D hard to call. The CDR3 sequence is 13 residues long. Trimming removed 4 bases at V and 1 base at J, with 8 bases between. The germline V gene encodes CDR1 KGHSH and CDR2 LQKENI. The CDR3 loop reads CASSRSQSYEQYF. The CDR3 DNA reads TGTGCCAGCTCACGGTCCCAGTCCTACGAGCAGTACTTC.

The chain joins TRBV11-3 to TRBJ2-7; tentatively, D is TRBD2 (6 bases). Germline V gene lookup returns CDR1 SGHNT and CDR2 YENEEA. V shed 4 bases and J shed 3 bases, with 10 bases lying between them. The CDR3 covers 13 residues. DNA for the CDR3: TGTGCCAGCAGCTCTCGGGGGAACTACGAGCAGTACTTC. Translation gives CASSSRGNYEQYF.

V and J are TRBV5-4 and TRBJ1-6; weak D call: TRBD1 (6 bases). Germline CDR1 and CDR2: SGHNT and YYREEE (reference sequence). This CDR3 has 14 amino acids. Trimming cost V 4 bases and J 8 bases, with 13 bases left between them. The CDR3 DNA is TGTGCCAGCAGCACCCGGGACATGGATTCACCCCTCCACTTT. It encodes CASSTRDMDSPLHF.

V is TRBV3-1 (or the pseudogene TRBV3-2) and J is TRBJ2-3, with TRBD2 as a possible D gene (6 bases). CDR3 size: 15 residues. V lost 0 bases, J lost 4 bases, and 11 bases lay in between. Germline V lookup: CDR1 LGHDT, CDR2 YNNKEL (reference sequence). CDR3 sequence (DNA): TGTGCCAGCAGCCAAGAGGGGGGTTTGGCAGATACGCAGTATTTT. It specifies CASSQEGGLADTQYF.

The chain combines TRBV5-1 with TRBJ2-7, with D unresolved. The CDR3 consists of 14 residues. The ends were cut back, 4 bases at V and 2 bases at J, with 13 bases in the middle. Germline lookup yields CDR1 SGHRS and CDR2 YFSETQ. The CDR3 DNA is TGCGCCAGCAGCCCACGAGGCGGAGCCTACGAGCAGTACTTC. It translates to CASSPRGGAYEQYF.

The rearrangement joins TRBV25-1 to TRBJ2-2, with D possibly TRBD1 on 6 matching bases. Germline V lookup: CDR1 MGHDK, CDR2 SYGVNS. Trimming took off 4 bases at V and 0 bases at J, with 9 bases between the two ends. The CDR3 is 15 residues long. The CDR3: CASSGRTANTGELFF. CDR3 bases: TGTGCCAGCAGTGGGAGGACAGCGAACACCGGGGAGCTGTTTTTT.

This clone was found a few times. The chain links TRBV7-8 to TRBJ2-6; 9 bases align to TRBD1. J was trimmed by 2 bases and V by 4 bases; bases with no gene match: 3. The CDR3 runs to 16 residues. CDR1 and CDR2 from the germline V gene are SGHVS and FQNEAQ. CDR3 DNA sequence: TGTGCCAGCAGCTCCCGACAGGGGGCTGGGGCCAACGTCCTGACTTTC. Protein product: CASSSRQGAGANVLTF. Drawing the rest from reference TRBV7-8 and TRBJ2-6, the complete variable domain is GAGVSQSPRYKVAKRGQDVALRCDPISGHVSLFWYQQALGQGPEFLTYFQNEAQLDKSGLPSDRFFAERPEGSVSTLKIQRTQQEDSAVYLCASSSRQGAGANVLTFGAGSRLTVL.

The genes are TRBV2 and TRBJ2-7; 10 bases are a match to TRBD1. V gave up 2 bases and J gave up 3 bases; unmatched junction bases: 7. The CDR3 loop spans 16 amino acids. Germline values: CDR1 SNHLY, CDR2 FYNNEI. CDR3 nucleotides: TGTGCCAGCAGTGAATTGTGGGACAGGGGTTTCTACGAGCAGTACTTC. Translation: CASSELWDRGFYEQYF.

The chain is built from TRBV18 and TRBJ1-5; no definite D call. V was clipped by 2 bases and J by 6 bases, with 14 bases between them. The CDR3 has 15 residues. Germline CDR1 and CDR2: KGHSH and LQKENI. CDR3 nucleotide sequence: TGTGCCAGCTCACCAAAGCACGGGGAAGGTCAGCCCCAGCATTTT. Its translation is CASSPKHGEGQPQHF.

V usage is TRBV9 and J usage is TRBJ2-7; 9 positions match TRBD1. The CDR3 consists of 13 residues. Germline values: CDR1 SGDLS, CDR2 YYNGEE. J was trimmed by 3 bases and V by 4 bases; bases with no gene match: 2. CDR3 coding DNA: TGTGCCAGCAGCCCGGGACAGGGCTACGAGCAGTACTTC. Translating gives CASSPGQGYEQYF.

This chain uses TRBV5-4 with TRBJ2-7, with 12 bases lining up with TRBD2. This CDR3 spans 15 amino acids. Germline lookup yields CDR1 SGHNT and CDR2 YYREEE (reference sequence). The junction had 6 bases not matched to a gene; V was cut back by 4 bases and J by 4 bases. The CDR3 DNA follows: TGTGCCAGCAGCCCGGGACTAGCGGGTTTATACGAGCAGTACTTC. Translating gives CASSPGLAGLYEQYF.

This chain connects TRBV4-1 to TRBJ1-3; possibly TRBD1 for D (5 bases). CDR3 length: 17 residues. Germline CDR1 MGHRA, CDR2 YSYEKL. The V and J ends lost 4 bases and 0 bases respectively, with 16 bases between them. The CDR3 DNA sequence: TGCGCCAGCAGCCGGAGTATAGACAGTACCTCTGGAAACACCATATATTTT. This codes for CASSRSIDSTSGNTIYF.

CDR3 protein: CASSAQGVSDTQYF. CDR3 nucleotide sequence: TGTGCCAGCAGTGCCCAAGGAGTTTCAGATACGCAGTATTTT. The chain is built from TRBV25-1 and TRBJ2-3; D is unclear. V lost 4 bases to trimming and J lost 4 bases, with 12 bases between them. This CDR3 spans 14 amino acids. CDR1 and CDR2 from the germline V gene are MGHDK and SYGVNS.

J is TRBJ2-1 and V is TRBV27; 7 bases are shared with TRBD1. Germline V gene sequence: CDR1 MNHEY, CDR2 SMNVEV (reference sequence). The CDR3 length is 16 residues. Trimming cost V 5 bases and J 4 bases; bases outside gene matches: 11. The CDR3 DNA follows: TGTGCCAGCAGTCTCTACCCCGGGACAGCGTACAATGAGCAGTTCTTC. As protein: CASSLYPGTAYNEQFF.